A selection of T cell receptor beta chains follows, all from one sample in a study of cytomegalovirus exposure and HLA in healthy donors. Assay: immunoSEQ multiplex PCR; the TCRdb copy retains only in-frame clones and omits some. Recorded here are around 200,000 clones; the top ten clones represent about 0.9%. Input material: PBMCs. The receptors were gathered from a woman in her 30s in good health and CMV-seropositive. CDR3s include the opening cysteine and the closing phenylalanine or tryptophan. The D gene is left open where the match is weak.

v_gene: TRBV7-9
d_gene: .
j_gene: TRBJ2-7
CDR3nt: TGTGCCAGCAGCTTAGGTGCGGGACTCAACTACGAGCAGTACTTC
CDR3aa: CASSLGAGLNYEQYF

v_gene: TRBV2
d_gene: TRBD2
j_gene: TRBJ2-7
CDR3nt: TGTGCCAGCACTAGGACTAGCGGATTGCCTTACGAGCAGTACTTC
CDR3aa: CASTRTSGLPYEQYF

v_gene: TRBV2
d_gene: TRBD1
j_gene: TRBJ2-5
CDR3nt: TGTGCCAGCAGCGCTCCGGGACAGGGACAAGAGACCCAGTACTTC
CDR3aa: CASSAPGQGQETQYF

v_gene: TRBV19
d_gene: .
j_gene: TRBJ2-1
CDR3nt: TGTGCCAGTAGTAGCGGGGTCTATAATGAGCAGTTCTTC
CDR3aa: CASSSGVYNEQFF

v_gene: TRBV6-5
d_gene: TRBD1
j_gene: TRBJ2-5
CDR3nt: TGTGCCAGCAGGAGTCACAGGGGGCGCTGGGAGACCCAGTACTTC
CDR3aa: CASRSHRGRWETQYF

v_gene: TRBV29-1
d_gene: TRBD1
j_gene: TRBJ2-2
CDR3nt: TGCAGCGTTCGGTCCGGGACAGGGAGCACCGGGGAGCTGTTTTTT
CDR3aa: CSVRSGTGSTGELFF

v_gene: TRBV27
d_gene: .
j_gene: TRBJ1-6
CDR3nt: TGTGCCAGCCGTCTAAGCTCCTATAATTCACCCCTCCACTTT
CDR3aa: CASRLSSYNSPLHF

v_gene: TRBV19
d_gene: .
j_gene: TRBJ2-7
CDR3nt: TGTGCCAGTAGTGAGACACCCACCTACGAGCAGTACTTC
CDR3aa: CASSETPTYEQYF

v_gene: TRBV27
d_gene: .
j_gene: TRBJ1-2
CDR3nt: TGTGCCAGCAGCACTCACAGGGATTCCACTACTAACTATGGCTACACCTTC
CDR3aa: CASSTHRDSTTNYGYTF

v_gene: TRBV29-1
d_gene: TRBD2
j_gene: TRBJ2-3
CDR3nt: TGCAGCGTTCTGGGACTAGCGACCCTAGGGCCAGATACGCAGTATTTT
CDR3aa: CSVLGLATLGPDTQYF

v_gene: TRBV5-6
d_gene: TRBD1
j_gene: TRBJ1-1
CDR3nt: TGTGCCAGCAGCGGAAACAGGGGGCAGAACACTGAAGCTTTCTTT
CDR3aa: CASSGNRGQNTEAFF

v_gene: TRBV7-6
d_gene: .
j_gene: TRBJ2-2
CDR3nt: TGTGCCAGCAGCCCTACAGCCAACGGCGGGGAGCTGTTTTTT
CDR3aa: CASSPTANGGELFF

v_gene: TRBV5-4
d_gene: TRBD1
j_gene: TRBJ1-2
CDR3nt: TGTGCCAGCAGCTTGGAGGGGTACAGGGGGCAAGGCTACACCTTC
CDR3aa: CASSLEGYRGQGYTF

v_gene: TRBV15
d_gene: .
j_gene: TRBJ2-5
CDR3nt: TGTGCCACCAGCAGAGACCTCGAGACCCAGTACTTC
CDR3aa: CATSRDLETQYF

v_gene: TRBV4-3
d_gene: TRBD1
j_gene: TRBJ1-4
CDR3nt: TGCGCCAGCAGCCAAGCGACAGGGGGTGGGGAAAAACTGTTTTTT
CDR3aa: CASSQATGGGEKLFF

v_gene: TRBV5-1
d_gene: .
j_gene: TRBJ2-3
CDR3nt: TGCGCCAGCAGTTCGCGGGATACGCAGTATTTT
CDR3aa: CASSSRDTQYF

v_gene: TRBV11-3
d_gene: TRBD1
j_gene: TRBJ2-4
CDR3nt: TGTGCCAGCAGCGAGGGACAGGGAGGTCGCGGGAACATTCAGTACTTC
CDR3aa: CASSEGQGGRGNIQYF

v_gene: TRBV28
d_gene: TRBD2
j_gene: TRBJ2-1
CDR3nt: TGTGCCAGCAGTTCCCAAGCGGGAGGGCCGGGCAATGAGCAGTTCTTC
CDR3aa: CASSSQAGGPGNEQFF

v_gene: TRBV9
d_gene: TRBD2
j_gene: TRBJ2-7
CDR3nt: TGTGCCAGCACCTCTACTAGCGACTCCTACGAGCAGTACTTC
CDR3aa: CASTSTSDSYEQYF

v_gene: TRBV18
d_gene: TRBD1
j_gene: TRBJ1-1
CDR3nt: TGTGCCAGCTCACCACAACAGGGGGCCGGTACTGAAGCTTTCTTT
CDR3aa: CASSPQQGAGTEAFF

v_gene: TRBV2
d_gene: TRBD1
j_gene: TRBJ1-1
CDR3nt: TGTGCCAGCAGAGGACAGGGTTTAATGAACACTGAAGCTTTCTTT
CDR3aa: CASRGQGLMNTEAFF

v_gene: TRBV7-9
d_gene: .
j_gene: TRBJ1-2
CDR3nt: TGTGCCAGCAGCCGCACAGGGAGAGGAGTCGGCTATGGCTACACCTTC
CDR3aa: CASSRTGRGVGYGYTF

v_gene: TRBV19
d_gene: .
j_gene: TRBJ2-7
CDR3nt: TGTGCCAGTAGTATAAAGCTTGCAGGGTGGATGAACGAGCAGTACTTC
CDR3aa: CASSIKLAGWMNEQYF

v_gene: TRBV9
d_gene: TRBD1
j_gene: TRBJ1-2
CDR3nt: TGTGCCAGCGAAAGGCCAGGGGGGAACTATGGCTACACCTTC
CDR3aa: CASERPGGNYGYTF

v_gene: TRBV11-2
d_gene: .
j_gene: TRBJ2-2
CDR3nt: TGTGCCAGCAGCCCTATCGGGGAGCTGTTTTTT
CDR3aa: CASSPIGELFF

v_gene: TRBV10-3
d_gene: .
j_gene: TRBJ1-4
CDR3nt: TGTGCCATCAGTGAGTCTTCCGCAACTAATGAAAAACTGTTTTTT
CDR3aa: CAISESSATNEKLFF

v_gene: TRBV11-2
d_gene: .
j_gene: TRBJ1-4
CDR3nt: TGTGCCAGCAGCTTAGGGGCAGGGCCGGGCGAAAAACTGTTTTTT
CDR3aa: CASSLGAGPGEKLFF

v_gene: TRBV28
d_gene: .
j_gene: TRBJ1-1
CDR3nt: TGTGCCAGCAGTTTGGGCTTCACGGGGGCTTTCTTT
CDR3aa: CASSLGFTGAFF

v_gene: TRBV13
d_gene: .
j_gene: TRBJ2-5
CDR3nt: TGTGCCAGCAGCTTTTGGCCAAAAGAGACCCAGTACTTC
CDR3aa: CASSFWPKETQYF

v_gene: TRBV5-1
d_gene: TRBD1
j_gene: TRBJ2-2
CDR3nt: TGCGCCAGCAGCTCCACAGGGGGCGCGAACACCGGGGAGCTGTTTTTT
CDR3aa: CASSSTGGANTGELFF

v_gene: TRBV6-4
d_gene: TRBD2
j_gene: TRBJ2-3
CDR3nt: TGTGCCAGCAGTGACGGGCGGGGGGTCTCAGATACGCAGTATTTT
CDR3aa: CASSDGRGVSDTQYF

v_gene: TRBV14
d_gene: TRBD1
j_gene: TRBJ1-2
CDR3nt: TGTGCCAGCAGCCAACTTGGGACAGGGGAGAGCTACACCTTC
CDR3aa: CASSQLGTGESYTF

v_gene: TRBV19
d_gene: .
j_gene: TRBJ2-7
CDR3nt: TGTGCCAGTAGTCCCCATCCCGGTGGGACATCCAACGAGCAGTACTTC
CDR3aa: CASSPHPGGTSNEQYF

v_gene: TRBV6-1
d_gene: .
j_gene: TRBJ1-2
CDR3nt: TGTGCCAGCAGTCAGCGGGGTAGTTTGGGTGGCTACACCTTC
CDR3aa: CASSQRGSLGGYTF

v_gene: TRBV6-4
d_gene: .
j_gene: TRBJ1-2
CDR3nt: TGTGCCAGCAGCCCACAGGCAAACTATGGCTACACCTTC
CDR3aa: CASSPQANYGYTF

v_gene: TRBV27
d_gene: TRBD2
j_gene: TRBJ2-1
CDR3nt: TGTGCCAGCAGTTTACCGACTAGCGGGAGGGCGGTTGAGCAGTTCTTC
CDR3aa: CASSLPTSGRAVEQFF

v_gene: TRBV11-2
d_gene: TRBD1
j_gene: TRBJ1-4
CDR3nt: TGTGCCAGCAGCTTAGGGGACAGGGGGCGAGGAGGTGAAAAACTGTTTTTT
CDR3aa: CASSLGDRGRGGEKLFF

v_gene: TRBV4-2
d_gene: TRBD2
j_gene: TRBJ2-7
CDR3nt: TGTGCCAGCAGTTACCTGACCGGGACTAGCGGCGACGAGCAGTACTTC
CDR3aa: CASSYLTGTSGDEQYF

v_gene: TRBV28
d_gene: .
j_gene: TRBJ1-2
CDR3nt: TGTGCCAGCAGTTCCACCTTAGACACTGGGGGCTACACCTTC
CDR3aa: CASSSTLDTGGYTF

v_gene: TRBV13
d_gene: TRBD2
j_gene: TRBJ2-3
CDR3nt: TGTGCCAGCAGCTCACTAGCGGGGGTTGGCACAGATACGCAGTATTTT
CDR3aa: CASSSLAGVGTDTQYF

v_gene: TRBV9
d_gene: .
j_gene: TRBJ1-1
CDR3nt: TGTGCCAGCAGCTCCGGGACACCGAACACTGAAGCTTTCTTT
CDR3aa: CASSSGTPNTEAFF

v_gene: TRBV28
d_gene: TRBD1
j_gene: TRBJ2-7
CDR3nt: TGTGCCAGCAGTCAAGGGACAGGGGTTTTTGGGGCCGAGCAGTACTTC
CDR3aa: CASSQGTGVFGAEQYF

v_gene: TRBV2
d_gene: .
j_gene: TRBJ2-1
CDR3nt: TGTGCCAGCAGCCTTCAGGGTCGCGGGTTCTTC
CDR3aa: CASSLQGRGFF